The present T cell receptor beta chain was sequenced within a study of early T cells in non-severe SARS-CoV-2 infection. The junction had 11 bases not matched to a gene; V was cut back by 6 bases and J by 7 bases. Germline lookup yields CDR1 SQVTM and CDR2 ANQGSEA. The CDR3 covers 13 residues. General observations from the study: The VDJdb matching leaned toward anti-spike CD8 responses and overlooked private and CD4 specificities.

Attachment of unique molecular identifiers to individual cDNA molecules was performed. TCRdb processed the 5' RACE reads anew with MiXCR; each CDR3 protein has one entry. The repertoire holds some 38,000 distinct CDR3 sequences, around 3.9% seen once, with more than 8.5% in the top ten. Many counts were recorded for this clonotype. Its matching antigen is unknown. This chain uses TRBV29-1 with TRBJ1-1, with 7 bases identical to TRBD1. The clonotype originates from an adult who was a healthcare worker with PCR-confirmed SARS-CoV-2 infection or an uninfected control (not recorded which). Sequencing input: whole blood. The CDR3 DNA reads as TGCAGCGTGATGGGACAGCTCACTCATGAAGCTTTCTTT. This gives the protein CSVMGQLTHEAFF.